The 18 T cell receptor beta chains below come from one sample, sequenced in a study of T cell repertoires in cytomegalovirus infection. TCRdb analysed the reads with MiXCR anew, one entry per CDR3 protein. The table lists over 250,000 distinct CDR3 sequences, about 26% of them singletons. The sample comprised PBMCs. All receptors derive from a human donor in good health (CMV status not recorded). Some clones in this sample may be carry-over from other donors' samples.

The CDR3 sequence is CASSEDRTRTQYF. In DNA form, the CDR3 reads TGTGCCAGCAGTGAAGACAGAACAAGAACCCAGTACTTC. V is TRBV2 and J is TRBJ2-5; D is undetermined. V was pared by 1 base and J by 8 bases, with 11 bases between. CDR1 is SNHLY, CDR2 FYNNEI, per germline. This CDR3 is built from 13 residues.

The CDR3 is CASSYQQGYYEQYF. DNA of the CDR3: TGTGCCAGCTCATATCAACAGGGATACTACGAGCAGTACTTC. The V gene is TRBV7-2, the J gene TRBJ2-7; TRBD1 is a possible D gene (6 bases). The V end was cut by 8 bases, the J end by 3 bases, with 17 bases between. Germline values: CDR1 SGHTA, CDR2 FQGNSA. The CDR3 is 14 amino acids. Looking up the rest from reference TRBV7-2 and TRBJ2-7 gives the full variable domain: GAGVSQSPSNKVTEKGKDVELRCDPISGHTALYWYRQSLGQGLEFLIYFQGNSAPDKSGLPSDRFSAERTGGSVSTLTIQRTQQEDSAVYLCASSYQQGYYEQYFGPGTRLTVT.

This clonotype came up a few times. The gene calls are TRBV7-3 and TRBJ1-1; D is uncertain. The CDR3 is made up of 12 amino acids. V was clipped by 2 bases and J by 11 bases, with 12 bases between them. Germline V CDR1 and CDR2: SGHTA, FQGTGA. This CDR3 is CASSLPSGQAFF. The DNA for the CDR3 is TGTGCCAGCAGCTTACCCTCCGGTCAGGCTTTCTTT.

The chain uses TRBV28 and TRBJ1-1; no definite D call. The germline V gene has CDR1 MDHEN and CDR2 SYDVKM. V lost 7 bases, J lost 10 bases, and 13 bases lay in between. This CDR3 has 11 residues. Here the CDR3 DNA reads TGTGCCAGCACTCCTGGAGGGTTAGCTTTCTTT. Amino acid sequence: CASTPGGLAFF.

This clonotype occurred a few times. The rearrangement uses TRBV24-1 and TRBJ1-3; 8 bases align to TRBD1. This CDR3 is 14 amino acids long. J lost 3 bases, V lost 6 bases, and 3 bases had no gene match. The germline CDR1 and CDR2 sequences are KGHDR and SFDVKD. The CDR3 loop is CATSPDRDGNTIYF. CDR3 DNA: TGTGCCACCAGTCCGGACAGGGATGGAAACACCATATATTTT.

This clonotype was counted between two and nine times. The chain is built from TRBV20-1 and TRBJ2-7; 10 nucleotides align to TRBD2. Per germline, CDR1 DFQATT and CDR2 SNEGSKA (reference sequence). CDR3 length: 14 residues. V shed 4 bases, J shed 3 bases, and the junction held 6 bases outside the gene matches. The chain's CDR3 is CSAKLAGEYYEQYF. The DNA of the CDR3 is TGCAGTGCTAAGCTAGCGGGAGAGTACTACGAGCAGTACTTC.

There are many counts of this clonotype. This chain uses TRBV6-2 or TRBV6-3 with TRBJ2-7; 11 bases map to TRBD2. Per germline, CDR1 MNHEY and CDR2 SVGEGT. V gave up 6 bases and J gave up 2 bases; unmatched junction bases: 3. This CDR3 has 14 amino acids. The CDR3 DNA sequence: TGTGCCAGCAGCTTACTAGCGGGAGCCTACGAGCAGTACTTC. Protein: CASSLLAGAYEQYF.

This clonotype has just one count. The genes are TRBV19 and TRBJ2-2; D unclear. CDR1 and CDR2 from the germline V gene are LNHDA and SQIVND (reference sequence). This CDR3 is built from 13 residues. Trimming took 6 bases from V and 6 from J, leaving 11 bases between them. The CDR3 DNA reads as TGTGCCAGTAGCCAGGCCTTCCCCGGGGAGCTGTTTTTT. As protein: CASSQAFPGELFF.

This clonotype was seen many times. CDR3 nucleotide sequence: TGTGCCAGCAGCCCTGGACAGTCCTACGAGCAGTACTTC. Translation: CASSPGQSYEQYF. The chain combines TRBV7-2 with TRBJ2-7; D possibly corresponds to TRBD1 (6 bases). V was pared by 5 bases and J by 1 base, with 9 bases between. The germline V gene has CDR1 SGHTA and CDR2 FQGNSA. CDR3 size: 13 residues.

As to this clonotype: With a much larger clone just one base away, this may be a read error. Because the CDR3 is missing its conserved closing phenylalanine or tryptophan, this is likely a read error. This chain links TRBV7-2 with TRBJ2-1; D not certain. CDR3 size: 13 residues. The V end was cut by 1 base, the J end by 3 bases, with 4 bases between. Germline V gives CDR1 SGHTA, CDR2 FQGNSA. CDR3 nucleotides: TGTGCCAGCAGCTTAGGCAACTACAATGAGCAGTTCTCC. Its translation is CASSLGNYNEQFS.

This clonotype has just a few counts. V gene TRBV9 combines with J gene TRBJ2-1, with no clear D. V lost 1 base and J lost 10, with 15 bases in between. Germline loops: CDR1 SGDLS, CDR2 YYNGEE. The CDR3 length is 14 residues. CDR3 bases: TGTGCCAGCAGCGTACTCTCGGAACTGGGCGAGCAGTTCTTC. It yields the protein CASSVLSELGEQFF.

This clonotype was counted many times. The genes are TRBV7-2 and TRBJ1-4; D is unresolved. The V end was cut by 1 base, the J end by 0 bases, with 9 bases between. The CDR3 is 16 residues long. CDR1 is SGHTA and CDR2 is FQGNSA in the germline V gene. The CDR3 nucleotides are TGTGCCAGCAGCTTAGACAGAAAAGCAACTAATGAAAAACTGTTTTTT. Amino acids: CASSLDRKATNEKLFF.

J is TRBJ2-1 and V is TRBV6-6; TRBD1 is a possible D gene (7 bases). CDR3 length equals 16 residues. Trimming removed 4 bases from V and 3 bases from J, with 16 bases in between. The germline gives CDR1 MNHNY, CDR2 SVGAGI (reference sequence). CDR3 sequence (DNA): TGTGCCAGCAGTTTTTTGGGGGGACAGCTCTACAATGAGCAGTTCTTC. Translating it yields CASSFLGGQLYNEQFF.

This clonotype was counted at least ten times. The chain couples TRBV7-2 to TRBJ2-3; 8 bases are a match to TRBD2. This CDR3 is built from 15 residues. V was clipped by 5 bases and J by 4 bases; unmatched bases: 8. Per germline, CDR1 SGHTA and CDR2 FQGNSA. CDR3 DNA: TGTGCCAGCAGCAAAATTGGGACTAGAGCAGATACGCAGTATTTT. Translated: CASSKIGTRADTQYF.

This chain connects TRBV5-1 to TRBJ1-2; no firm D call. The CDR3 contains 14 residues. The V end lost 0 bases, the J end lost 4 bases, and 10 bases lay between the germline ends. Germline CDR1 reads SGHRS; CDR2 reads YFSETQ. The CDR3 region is CASSLDGGVYGYTF. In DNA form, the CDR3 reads TGCGCCAGCAGCTTGGATGGCGGCGTCTATGGCTACACCTTC.

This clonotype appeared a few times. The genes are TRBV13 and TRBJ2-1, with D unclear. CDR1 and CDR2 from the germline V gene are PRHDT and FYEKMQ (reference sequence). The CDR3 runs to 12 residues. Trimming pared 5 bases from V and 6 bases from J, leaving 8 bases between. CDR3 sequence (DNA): TGTGCCAGCAGCAAACTTAGCAATGAGCAGTTCTTC. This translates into CASSKLSNEQFF.

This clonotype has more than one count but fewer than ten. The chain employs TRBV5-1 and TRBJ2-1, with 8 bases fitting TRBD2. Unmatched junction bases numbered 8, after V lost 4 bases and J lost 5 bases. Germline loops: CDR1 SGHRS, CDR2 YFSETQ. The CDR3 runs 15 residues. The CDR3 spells CASSTGGGYNNEQFF. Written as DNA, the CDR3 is TGCGCCAGCAGCACGGGAGGGGGGTATAACAATGAGCAGTTCTTC. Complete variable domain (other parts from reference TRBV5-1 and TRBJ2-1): KAGVTQTPRYLIKTRGQQVTLSCSPISGHRSVSWYQQTPGQGLQFLFEYFSETQRNKGNFPGRFSGRQFSNSRSEMNVSTLELGDSALYLCASSTGGGYNNEQFFGPGTRLTVL.

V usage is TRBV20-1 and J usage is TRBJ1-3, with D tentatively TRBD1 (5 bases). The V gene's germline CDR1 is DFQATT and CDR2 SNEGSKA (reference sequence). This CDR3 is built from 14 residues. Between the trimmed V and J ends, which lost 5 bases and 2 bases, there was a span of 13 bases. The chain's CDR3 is CSARPPGTGNTIYF. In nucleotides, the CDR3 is TGCAGTGCTCGACCGCCAGGGACTGGAAACACCATATATTTT.